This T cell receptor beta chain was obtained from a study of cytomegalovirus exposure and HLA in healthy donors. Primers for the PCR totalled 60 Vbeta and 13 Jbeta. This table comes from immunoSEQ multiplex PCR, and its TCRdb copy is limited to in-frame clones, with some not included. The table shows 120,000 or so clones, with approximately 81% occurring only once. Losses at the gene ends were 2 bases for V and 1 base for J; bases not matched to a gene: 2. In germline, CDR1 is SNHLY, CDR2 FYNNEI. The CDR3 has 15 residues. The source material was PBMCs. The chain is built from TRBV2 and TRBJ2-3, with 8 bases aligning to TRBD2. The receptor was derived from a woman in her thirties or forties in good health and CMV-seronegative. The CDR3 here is CASSERAGGTDTQYF. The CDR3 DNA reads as TGTGCCAGCAGTGAAAGAGCGGGGGGCACAGATACGCAGTATTTT. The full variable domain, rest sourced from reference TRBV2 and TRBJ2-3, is EPEVTQTPSHQVTQMGQEVILRCVPISNHLYFYWYRQILGQKVEFLVSFYNNEISEKSEIFDDQFSVERPDGSNFTLKIRSTKLEDSAMYFCASSERAGGTDTQYFGPGTRLTVL.